This TCR beta chain is from a study of long-term antiretroviral therapy in people with HIV. This clone occurred once. Its antigen is still unknown. The V gene's germline CDR1 is SGHAT and CDR2 FQDESV (reference sequence). The CDR3 contains 15 residues. Trimming shortened V by 1 base and J by 2 bases, and 10 bases separated the two germline ends. Researchers ran immunoSEQ v3.0 at survey level. The table came from immunoSEQ multiplex PCR; TCRdb's copy has only in-frame clones and leaves some out. Of approximately 1,800 clones listed, just over 85% are singletons. Overall study results and limits: Blood specimens, gathered between about 2003 and 2018, were possibly obtained under older ART regimens.

The receptor was isolated from a woman in her 50s with HIV. The sample here was unsorted PBMCs, taken 0.7 years after starting antiretroviral therapy. The chain carries TRBV11-1 and TRBJ2-3; a weak D match, TRBD1 (5 bases). The chain's CDR3 is CASSLGAGFTDTQYF. In DNA form, the CDR3 reads TGTGCCAGCAGCTTAGGGGCAGGGTTCACAGATACGCAGTATTTT.